The 17 T cell receptor beta chains presented below share a single source sample, sequenced in a study of T-cell reconstitution after alpha-beta-depleted transplantation in children. A library of TCRbeta sequences, prepared with unique molecular identifiers, was generated. TCRdb independently ran MiXCR on the PCR reads; one entry per CDR3 protein. There are some 600,000 distinct CDR3 sequences in the sample; approximately 15% occur only once, and 0.9% to 1.2% lies in the top ten. The material sequenced was PBMCs from the stem cell graft donor, taken from the stem cell graft. The receptors originated from a human donor who donated a stem cell graft to a child with acute myeloid leukemia.

This clonotype was detected ten times or more. CDR3 loop: CSARDAAAGGGELFF. CDR3 nucleotides: TGCAGTGCTAGAGATGCGGCGGCAGGGGGCGGGGAGCTGTTTTTT. V usage is TRBV20-1 and J usage is TRBJ2-2; 7 positions agree with TRBD1. CDR1 DFQATT and CDR2 SNEGSKA come from the germline V gene (reference sequence). This CDR3 contains 15 residues. The trim removed 0 bases at V and 7 bases at J, leaving 8 bases unmatched.

This clonotype was detected a few times. The chain combines TRBV7-6 with TRBJ2-7; 15 positions match TRBD2. With V trimmed by 1 base and J by 5 bases, 0 bases remained unmatched. The CDR3 consists of 15 residues. Germline V lookup: CDR1 SGHVS, CDR2 FNYEAQ. The CDR3 spells CASSLGTSGGDEQYF. CDR3 nucleotides: TGTGCCAGCAGCTTAGGGACTAGCGGGGGGGACGAGCAGTACTTC.

This clonotype was seen at least ten times. The rearrangement joins TRBV20-1 to TRBJ1-2; D remains ambiguous. CDR1 is DFQATT and CDR2 is SNEGSKA in the germline V gene (reference sequence). The CDR3 extends over 12 amino acids. The germline V and J ends were trimmed by 6 bases and 3 bases, with 11 bases remaining between them. In DNA form, the CDR3 reads TGCAGTGCCTTACGTGTAGACTATGGCTACACCTTC. This encodes CSALRVDYGYTF.

This clonotype occurred many times. The rearrangement uses TRBV20-1 and TRBJ1-1; unclear D gene. The CDR3 covers 14 residues. The ends were cut back, 0 bases at V and 2 bases at J, with 10 bases in the middle. CDR1 is DFQATT and CDR2 is SNEGSKA in the germline V gene (reference sequence). The CDR3 sequence: CSARDRLFNTEAFF. CDR3 bases: TGCAGTGCTAGAGATCGGCTCTTTAACACTGAAGCTTTCTTT.

This clonotype was detected ten times or more. The J gene is TRBJ2-7, the V gene TRBV5-6; 7 bases are shared with TRBD2. Trimming at V came to 2 bases and at J to 7 bases, leaving 3 bases not matched to a gene. The CDR3 has 12 residues. Germline CDR1 reads SGHDT; CDR2 reads YYEEEE. CDR3 nucleotides: TGTGCCAGCAGCTTCCAGGGAGGGGAGCAGTACGTC. As protein: CASSFQGGEQYV.

This chain uses TRBV12-3 or TRBV12-4 with TRBJ1-4; 8 bases agree with TRBD1. V trimming: 6 bases; J trimming: 5 bases; junction bases outside the gene matches: 5. The CDR3 covers 14 residues. The DNA for the CDR3 is TGTGCCAGCAGCCGGACAGGGAAAAATGAAAAACTGTTTTTT. Protein sequence: CASSRTGKNEKLFF.

The chain links TRBV4-1 to TRBJ1-3; no firm D call. The CDR3 extends over 16 amino acids. Trimming removed 0 bases at V and 0 bases at J, with 9 bases between. In germline, CDR1 is MGHRA, CDR2 YSYEKL. The CDR3 region is CASSQERRNSGNTIYF. CDR3 nucleotide sequence: TGCGCCAGCAGCCAAGAAAGGCGGAACTCTGGAAACACCATATATTTT.

The chain recombines TRBV4-3 with TRBJ2-1; D tentatively reads TRBD1 or TRBD2 (7 bases each). This CDR3 is built from 15 residues. Germline-derived CDR1 and CDR2 are LGHNA and YSLEER. The V and J ends lost 3 bases and 9 bases respectively, with 18 bases between them. The chain's CDR3 is CASSQWPRGGGEQFF. CDR3 DNA: TGCGCCAGCAGCCAGTGGCCCAGGGGGGGCGGTGAGCAGTTCTTC.

This clonotype was detected ten times or more. The chain combines TRBV24-1 with TRBJ2-1, with 11 bases lining up with TRBD1. The germline V gene has CDR1 KGHDR and CDR2 SFDVKD. The CDR3 covers 17 residues. The V segment lost 4 bases and the J segment 2 bases; nucleotides outside the gene matches: 6. The CDR3 loop reads CATSDRGTGGAYNEQFF. The CDR3 nucleotides are TGTGCCACCAGTGACCGCGGGACAGGGGGGGCCTACAATGAGCAGTTCTTC.

The J gene is TRBJ2-7, the V gene TRBV4-3; D may match TRBD1 or TRBD2 (6 bases each). Germline V gives CDR1 LGHNA, CDR2 YSLEER. The CDR3 has 15 residues. V lost 3 bases to trimming and J lost 0 bases, with 12 bases between them. The DNA for the CDR3 is TGCGCCAGCAGCCAGGGGGGACATAGCTCCTACGAGCAGTACTTC. This translates into CASSQGGHSSYEQYF.

The V gene is TRBV5-5, the J gene TRBJ2-5, with 9 bases fitting TRBD1. In germline, CDR1 is SGHKS, CDR2 YYEKEE (reference sequence). The CDR3 is 16 residues long. V trimming: 4 bases; J trimming: 2 bases; junction bases outside the gene matches: 9. This CDR3 is CASSGWTGAIQETQYF. The DNA of the CDR3 is TGTGCCAGCAGCGGGTGGACAGGGGCTATTCAAGAGACCCAGTACTTC.

With regard to this clonotype: Given a much more abundant clone one base away, this may be a read error. The chain links TRBV29-1 to TRBJ2-1, with D perhaps matching TRBD2 (6 bases). This CDR3 comprises 16 residues. Trimming left V 2 bases short and J 3 bases short, with 17 bases between. Germline assignment: CDR1 SQVTM and CDR2 ANQGSEA. This chain's CDR3 is CSVEQGLLSFYNEQFF. CDR3 DNA sequence: TGCAGCGTTGAACAGGGACTTTTAAGCTTCTACAATGAGCAGTTCTTC.

The chain carries TRBV27 and TRBJ2-2; no definite D call. Trimming stripped 6 bases from V and 5 bases from J, with 10 bases between. CDR3 length: 13 residues. Germline CDR1 is MNHEY and CDR2 is SMNVEV (reference sequence). The CDR3 loop reads CASRGTRTGELFF. The DNA for the CDR3 is TGTGCCAGCAGGGGTACTCGAACCGGGGAGCTGTTTTTT.

This clonotype was recorded many times. The rearrangement links TRBV20-1 to TRBJ2-4; D is unresolved. The V gene's germline CDR1 is DFQATT and CDR2 SNEGSKA (reference sequence). The CDR3 sequence is 15 residues long. The V end was cut by 2 bases, the J end by 1 base, with 12 bases between. The chain's CDR3 is CSARRLPPAKNIQYF. DNA for the CDR3: TGCAGTGCTAGAAGGCTACCTCCCGCCAAAAACATTCAGTACTTC.

The chain recombines TRBV4-3 with TRBJ2-1; TRBD1 aligns across 9 bases. The CDR3 is 15 residues long. V gave up 1 base and J gave up 4 bases; unmatched junction bases: 2. Germline-derived CDR1 and CDR2 are LGHNA and YSLEER. CDR3 nucleotides: TGCGCCAGCAGCCAAGGACAGGGGGAATACAATGAGCAGTTCTTC. Protein product: CASSQGQGEYNEQFF.

The chain has TRBV20-1 and TRBJ2-7, with TRBD1 matching 7 bases. Germline loops: CDR1 DFQATT, CDR2 SNEGSKA (reference sequence). This CDR3 is 11 amino acids long. As DNA, the CDR3 is TGCAGGGGGGACAGAGATTACGAGCAGTACGTC. It is translated as CRGDRDYEQYV.

This clonotype was picked up many times. This chain links TRBV10-3 with TRBJ2-5, with D maybe TRBD1 (5 bases). This CDR3 spans 14 amino acids. V lost 4 bases to trimming and J lost 1 base, with 10 bases between them. Germline V gives CDR1 ENHRY, CDR2 SYGVKD. This chain's CDR3 is CAISARQIQETQYF. Here the CDR3 DNA reads TGTGCCATCAGTGCGAGACAGATCCAAGAGACCCAGTACTTC.